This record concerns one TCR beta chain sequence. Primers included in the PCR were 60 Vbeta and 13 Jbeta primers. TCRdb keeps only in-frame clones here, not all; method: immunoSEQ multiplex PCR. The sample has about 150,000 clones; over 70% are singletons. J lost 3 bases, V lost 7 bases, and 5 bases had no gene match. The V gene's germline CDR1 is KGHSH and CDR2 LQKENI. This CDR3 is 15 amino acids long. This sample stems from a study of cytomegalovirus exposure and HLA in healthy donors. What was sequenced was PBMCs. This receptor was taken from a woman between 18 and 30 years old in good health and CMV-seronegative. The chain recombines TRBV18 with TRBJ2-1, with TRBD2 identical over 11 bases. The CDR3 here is CASLRTSGLYNEQFF. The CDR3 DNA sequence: TGTGCCAGCTTGAGGACTAGCGGGCTCTACAATGAGCAGTTCTTC.